The subject of this entry is one TCR beta chain. Its antigen is undetermined. The data belong to a study of spatial heterogeneity in lung cancer. Whole-study context: Consistent detection of more beta-chain than alpha-chain sequences was observed.

TCRdb used MiXCR to reprocess the 5' RACE reads, holding one entry per CDR3 protein. This table has thousands of distinct CDR3 sequences, roughly an eighth appearing once. The time point: sample taken at primary tumor resection. Donors were roughly 70 untreated early-stage non-small cell lung cancer patients. In each case, whole RNA from tumor, nontumor lung or frozen PBMC was sequenced unsorted. Study results and caveats: Ubiquitous nonsynonymous mutations were tracked by counts of ubiquitous expanded TCRs, and regional ones by counts of regional expanded TCRs. Mutation counts in tumors were tracked by counts of expanded intratumoral alpha and beta TCRs.

The length of the CDR3 is 15 residues. Trimming at V came to 4 bases and at J to 5 bases, leaving 7 bases not matched to a gene. CDR1 is SGHNT and CDR2 is YENEEA in the germline V gene. The sample in question was lung tumor tissue, obtained at surgery. The TCR sequence derives from a male donor with early-stage non-small cell lung cancer. The gene calls are TRBV11-3 and TRBJ2-5, with 10 positions matching TRBD2. The CDR3 region is CASSSSSGSGETQYF. In DNA, the CDR3 is TGTGCCAGCAGCTCCTCTAGCGGGAGCGGGGAGACCCAGTACTTC.